The 26 T cell receptor beta chains presented below share a single source sample, sequenced in a study of blood T cell repertoires in COVID-19. Clones were sequenced by immunoSEQ multiplex PCR, and TCRdb holds only the in-frame ones, with some missing. The profile shows some 310,000 clones, about nine tenths of them singletons. The sample was peripheral blood. Receptors originate from a man aged 50 to 59 with active or convalescent COVID-19.

This chain uses TRBV19 with TRBJ1-5, with unresolved D. CDR3 length: 18 amino acids. Between the trimmed V and J ends, which lost 3 bases and 3 bases, there was a span of 21 bases. The germline CDR1 and CDR2 sequences are LNHDA and SQIVND (reference sequence). CDR3 coding DNA: TGTGCCAGTAGTATCTTTTATGTTGGGCCGTTGTCCAATCAGCCCCAGCATTTT. This gives the protein CASSIFYVGPLSNQPQHF.

This clone was observed once. This same CDR3 is encoded by further DNA sequences in the sample. The chain uses TRBV7-3 and TRBJ2-3, with 11 positions matching TRBD2. CDR3 length equals 14 residues. Germline V gene data show CDR1 as SGHTA and CDR2 as FQGTGA. Trimming took 5 bases from V and 6 from J; bases not matched to a gene: 4. CDR3 in DNA: TGTGCCAGCAGCCCGCTAGCGGGGGGTGATACGCAGTATTTT. This gives the protein CASSPLAGGDTQYF.

The CDR3 DNA follows: TGTGCCAGCAGTGACTCCGGGCAGGGGGCAAGTGGGGCCAACGTCCTGACTTTC. Translation: CASSDSGQGASGANVLTF. The chain links TRBV6-4 to TRBJ2-6; 8 bases agree with TRBD1. V shed 0 bases and J 3 bases; nucleotides not matched to a gene: 7. The CDR3 sequence is 18 residues long. The germline V gene encodes CDR1 MRHNA and CDR2 SNTAGT.

With respect to this clone: This sample also contains other DNA sequences that code for the same CDR3. This chain joins TRBV4-1 and TRBJ1-3, with D possibly being TRBD1 (6 bases). The CDR3 is made up of 15 amino acids. The germline gives CDR1 MGHRA, CDR2 YSYEKL. V was clipped by 1 base and J by 0 bases, with 7 bases between them. The CDR3 region has the DNA TGCGCCAGCAGCCAAGGGACAGTCTCTGGAAACACCATATATTTT. Its translation is CASSQGTVSGNTIYF.

The genes are TRBV4-3 and TRBJ2-1; 7 bases agree with TRBD2. CDR3 length: 17 residues. Germline assignment: CDR1 LGHNA and CDR2 YSLEER. V trimming: 5 bases; J trimming: 3 bases; junction bases outside the gene matches: 13. Here the CDR3 reads CASSSRFVGGDYNEQFF. The CDR3 nucleotides read TGCGCCAGCAGCTCCCGCTTTGTGGGGGGGGACTACAATGAGCAGTTCTTC.

This rearrangement joins TRBV4-2 to TRBJ2-6; 7 bases map to TRBD2. V dropped 5 bases and J dropped 2; count of bases not matched to a gene: 6. Germline V gives CDR1 LGHNA, CDR2 YNFKEQ. This CDR3 comprises 16 residues. For the CDR3, the DNA is TGTGCCAGCAGCTCGTTGCGGGGGACTGGGGCCAACGTCCTGACTTTC. Residues: CASSSLRGTGANVLTF.

The V call is TRBV30, the J call TRBJ1-3, with TRBD1 identical over 7 bases. The CDR3 contains 15 residues. Losses at the gene ends were 2 bases for V and 0 bases for J; bases not matched to a gene: 4. Looked up from germline, CDR1 is GTSNPN and CDR2 is SVGIG (reference sequence). The CDR3: CAWSLGTVSGNTIYF. The CDR3 DNA reads TGTGCCTGGAGTCTAGGGACAGTCTCTGGAAACACCATATATTTT.

V gene TRBV27 combines with J gene TRBJ2-6; TRBD2 matches 13 bases. This CDR3 contains 22 residues. The V segment lost 2 bases and the J segment 2 bases; nucleotides outside the gene matches: 15. Germline CDR1 reads MNHEY; CDR2 reads SMNVEV (reference sequence). CDR3 in amino acids: CASSLPRTSGRFSRTGANVLTF. Written as DNA, the CDR3 is TGTGCCAGCAGTTTACCACGGACTAGCGGGAGATTTTCGCGGACTGGGGCCAACGTCCTGACTTTC.

The V and J genes are TRBV4-2 and TRBJ1-2, with TRBD1 matching 10 bases. The germline V gene has CDR1 LGHNA and CDR2 YNFKEQ. After removal of 5 bases from V and 5 bases from J, the junction contained 14 bases not matched to a gene. CDR3 size: 17 residues. DNA for the CDR3: TGTGCCAGCAGCGCCGGGACAGGGGAGATCCTAAAGTATGGCTACACCTTC. The encoded protein is CASSAGTGEILKYGYTF.

V usage is TRBV27 and J usage is TRBJ2-4; the match to TRBD1 covers 10 bases. With V trimmed by 5 bases and J by 8 bases, 3 bases remained unmatched. Germline values: CDR1 MNHEY, CDR2 SMNVEV (reference sequence). CDR3 length: 13 amino acids. The CDR3 region is CASSQDRGDIQYF. For the CDR3, the DNA is TGTGCCAGCAGTCAGGACAGGGGGGACATTCAGTACTTC.

The chain recombines TRBV28 with TRBJ1-1; D remains ambiguous. The CDR3 extends over 12 amino acids. V lost 8 bases and J 13 bases, leaving 20 bases between the germline ends. Germline V CDR1 and CDR2: MDHEN, SYDVKM. The CDR3 sequence is CASREYPRQFFF. CDR3 DNA sequence: TGTGCCAGCCGTGAATATCCGAGGCAATTTTTCTTT.

The V gene is TRBV5-1, the J gene TRBJ1-6; D is possibly TRBD1 (5 bases). This CDR3 is built from 16 residues. V shed 4 bases and J shed 3 bases, with 14 bases lying between them. Germline CDR1 is SGHRS and CDR2 is YFSETQ. The CDR3 sequence is CASSRDRGYYNSPLHF. The CDR3 DNA follows: TGCGCCAGCAGCCGGGACCGGGGGTACTATAATTCACCCCTCCACTTT.

This chain links TRBV5-1 with TRBJ2-1, with D perhaps matching TRBD1 (6 bases). The CDR3 length is 16 residues. Germline loops: CDR1 SGHRS, CDR2 YFSETQ. V was pared by 4 bases and J by 2 bases, with 16 bases between. CDR3 DNA: TGCGCCAGCAGCGTCGACGTGGGGACACCCTACAATGAGCAGTTCTTC. Translated: CASSVDVGTPYNEQFF. Using reference TRBV5-1 and TRBJ2-1 for the parts outside the CDR3, the full variable domain is KAGVTQTPRYLIKTRGQQVTLSCSPISGHRSVSWYQQTPGQGLQFLFEYFSETQRNKGNFPGRFSGRQFSNSRSEMNVSTLELGDSALYLCASSVDVGTPYNEQFFGPGTRLTVL.

This clone was seen just once. V is TRBV3-1 (or the pseudogene TRBV3-2) and J is TRBJ1-6, with 8 nucleotides matching TRBD1. Germline trimming cut 4 bases from V and 9 bases from J; bases unmatched to any gene: 8. CDR3 size: 15 residues. Germline lookup yields CDR1 LGHDT and CDR2 YNNKEL (reference sequence). The DNA of the CDR3 is TGTGCCAGCAGCCCGGAGACAGGGGTCGGTTCACCCCTCCACTTT. Encoded protein: CASSPETGVGSPLHF.

This clone was detected only a few times. The J gene is TRBJ2-7, the V gene TRBV2, with D hard to call. The germline CDR1 and CDR2 sequences are SNHLY and FYNNEI. V was trimmed by 5 bases and J by 2 bases, leaving 7 bases between them. The CDR3 totals 12 residues. The CDR3 loop is CASSYSTYEQYF. CDR3 bases: TGTGCCAGCAGTTACAGTACCTACGAGCAGTACTTC.

V is TRBV5-6 and J is TRBJ1-1, with 10 bases aligning to TRBD1. J was trimmed by 1 base and V by 5 bases; bases with no gene match: 5. From germline, CDR1 is SGHDT and CDR2 YYEEEE. The CDR3 spans 15 residues. For the CDR3, the DNA is TGTGCCAGCAGGACAGGGGGCGCATGGAACACTGAAGCTTTCTTT. Protein sequence: CASRTGGAWNTEAFF.

The V call is TRBV7-9, the J call TRBJ1-4; D uncertain. Germline loops: CDR1 SEHNR, CDR2 FQNEAQ (reference sequence). The V and J ends lost 1 base and 4 bases respectively, with 10 bases between them. This CDR3 has 15 residues. The CDR3 loop is CASSLGGAFNEKLFF. The CDR3 DNA reads as TGTGCCAGCAGCTTAGGAGGAGCCTTTAATGAAAAACTGTTTTTT. Full variable domain (outside the CDR3, taken from reference TRBV7-9 and TRBJ1-4): DTGVSQNPRHKITKRGQNVTFRCDPISEHNRLYWYRQTLGQGPEFLTYFQNEAQLEKSRLLSDRFSAERPKGSFSTLEIQRTEQGDSAMYLCASSLGGAFNEKLFFGSGTQLSVL.

V gene TRBV15 combines with J gene TRBJ1-1; 9 bases fit TRBD1. CDR1 and CDR2 (germline): LNHNV, YYDKDF (reference sequence). The V and J ends lost 1 base and 3 bases, in that order; junction bases with no gene match: 6. CDR3 length: 16 amino acids. The CDR3 DNA follows: TGTGCCACCAGCAGAGCTAGGACAGGGGAGGACACTGAAGCTTTCTTT. The encoded protein is CATSRARTGEDTEAFF. The entire variable domain, with the rest obtained from reference TRBV15 and TRBJ1-1, is as follows: DAMVIQNPRYQVTQFGKPVTLSCSQTLNHNVMYWYQQKSSQAPKLLFHYYDKDFNNEADTPDNFQSRRPNTSFCFLDIRSPGLGDTAMYLCATSRARTGEDTEAFFGQGTRLTVV.

This clone was detected only a few times. The CDR3 DNA follows: TGTGCCAGCAGTTACTCGAGCGACAGCTCCTACGAGCAGTACTTC. Translation: CASSYSSDSSYEQYF. This rearrangement joins TRBV6-6 to TRBJ2-7; possible D gene TRBD1, 5 bases. V was cut by 0 bases and J by 0 bases, with 9 bases left in between. This CDR3 contains 15 residues. Germline V CDR1 and CDR2: MNHNY, SVGAGI (reference sequence).

This chain uses TRBV19 with TRBJ1-4; D is perhaps TRBD1 (5 bases). The germline gives CDR1 LNHDA, CDR2 SQIVND (reference sequence). Trimming removed 5 bases at V and 8 bases at J, with 18 bases between. The CDR3 sequence is 15 residues long. The CDR3 DNA follows: TGTGCCAGTAGTCCTCACCGGGGGGGAAGAGAAAAACTGTTTTTT. This encodes CASSPHRGGREKLFF.

V usage is TRBV7-2 and J usage is TRBJ1-6; 7 positions match TRBD1. This CDR3 has 14 residues. CDR1 and CDR2 (germline): SGHTA, FQGNSA. V was clipped by 5 bases and J by 4 bases; unmatched bases: 2. This chain's CDR3 is CASSTQGYNSPLHF. CDR3 nucleotides: TGTGCCAGCAGCACACAGGGGTATAATTCACCCCTCCACTTT.

The chain links TRBV6-2 or TRBV6-3 to TRBJ2-1; 11 positions agree with TRBD1. This CDR3 region has 17 residues. In germline, CDR1 is MNHEY, CDR2 SVGEGT. After removal of 2 bases from V and 7 bases from J, the junction contained 10 bases not matched to a gene. The CDR3 DNA is TGTGCCAGCAGTTACCCTCGAGCGGGACAGGGGGGGAATGAGCAGTTCTTC. This encodes CASSYPRAGQGGNEQFF.

V usage is TRBV2 and J usage is TRBJ1-6; the D gene is possibly TRBD1 (5 bases). The CDR3 consists of 14 residues. Between the trimmed V and J ends, which lost 1 base and 5 bases, there was a span of 6 bases. The germline gives CDR1 SNHLY, CDR2 FYNNEI. In DNA form, the CDR3 reads TGTGCCAGCAGTGAAGTAGGGGATAATTCACCCCTCCACTTT. As protein: CASSEVGDNSPLHF.

As DNA, the CDR3 is TGCAGCGTTGATGAGGACAGTCACACTGAAGCTTTCTTT. It specifies CSVDEDSHTEAFF. The chain uses TRBV29-1 and TRBJ1-1; TRBD1 is a possible D gene (6 bases). This CDR3 has 13 amino acids. Looked up from germline, CDR1 is SQVTM and CDR2 is ANQGSEA. Trimming left V 3 bases short and J 3 bases short, with 11 bases between.

The V and J genes are TRBV4-2 and TRBJ2-1, with D uncertain. CDR3 length equals 14 residues. V was pared by 3 bases and J by 6 bases, with 12 bases between. Germline-derived CDR1 and CDR2 are LGHNA and YNFKEQ. CDR3 nucleotides: TGTGCCAGCAGCCATTATGAAGCGTCCAATGAGCAGTTCTTC. Amino acids: CASSHYEASNEQFF.

This sequence joins TRBV18 and TRBJ1-1, with D unresolved. CDR3 length: 15 residues. V gave up 1 base and J gave up 0 bases, with 9 bases separating them. Germline V lookup: CDR1 KGHSH, CDR2 LQKENI. CDR3: CASSPRSDMNTEAFF. CDR3 DNA: TGTGCCAGCTCACCACGATCAGACATGAACACTGAAGCTTTCTTT.